The sequence of this T cell receptor (beta chain) was determined in a study of CXCR3-negative and CXCR3-positive naive CD8 T cells. The CDR3 extends over 15 amino acids. Germline CDR1 reads SEHNR; CDR2 reads FQNEAQ (reference sequence). Whole-study findings and limits: Greater hydrophobicity was found in TRB CDR3s of CXCR3-positive naive cells than of CXCR3-negative naive cells.

Comment on this clonotype: Its antigen is unidentified.

TRB cDNA was prepared as libraries by UMI-labeled 5' RACE. TCRdb derives one entry per CDR3 protein from the 5' RACE reads, leaving out DNA. The table for this sample gives some 110,000 distinct CDR3 sequences. Sequencing was done on a sample of naive CXCR3+ CD8+ T cells from blood. The subset: CD45RO-CCR7+CD27+CD95- naive CD8+ T cells expressing CXCR3 (TNR3+). The chain links TRBV7-9 to TRBJ2-1. The sequence was obtained from a human donor in good health. Some clones in this sample may be carry-over from other donors' samples. The CDR3 region is CASSLVGSSYNEQFF.